One sample yielded the 20 T cell receptor beta chains listed below, sequenced in a study of regulatory T cells in long-lasting Graves disease. Library construction for TCR beta used iRepertoire HTBI primers and Arm-PCR of CDR3 regions. TCRdb analysed the multiplex PCR reads with MiXCR anew, one entry per CDR3 protein. The sample lists fewer than 450,000 distinct CDR3 sequences, about 25% occurring once. The time point denotes: persistent/refractory GD, antithyroid drugs over 5 years with positive TRAb. RNA isolated from PBMCs was used to make the TCR library. The input for sequencing was peripheral blood mononuclear cells (PBMCs), taken when the disease was refractory, from a patient treated with antithyroid drugs. These receptor sequences come from a female donor with Graves disease.

J is TRBJ2-3 and V is TRBV28; 7 bases map to TRBD1. Germline V gene lookup returns CDR1 MDHEN and CDR2 SYDVKM. V dropped 5 bases and J dropped 2; count of bases not matched to a gene: 7. The CDR3 loop spans 15 amino acids. This CDR3 is CASSPPTGVTDTQYF. In nucleotides, the CDR3 is TGTGCCAGCAGTCCCCCCACAGGGGTCACAGATACGCAGTATTTT.

This clonotype was seen a handful of times. The rearrangement joins TRBV20-1 to TRBJ2-5; no definite D call. Per germline, CDR1 DFQATT and CDR2 SNEGSKA (reference sequence). The V end was cut by 5 bases, the J end by 5 bases, with 12 bases between. This CDR3 spans 12 amino acids. This CDR3 is CSARPPRETQYF. The CDR3 DNA sequence: TGCAGTGCTCGTCCCCCTCGCGAGACCCAGTACTTC.

V and J are TRBV12-3 or TRBV12-4 and TRBJ2-3; D gene unclear. Trimming cost V 1 base and J 8 bases, with 10 bases left between them. The CDR3 has 13 residues. This CDR3 is CASSLVVTVTQYF. The DNA of the CDR3 is TGTGCCAGCAGTTTAGTGGTTACCGTTACGCAGTATTTT.

In this sample, this clonotype turned up a few times. The chain links TRBV5-6 to TRBJ2-5; 8 bases align to TRBD2. The CDR3 spans 15 residues. Germline-derived CDR1 and CDR2 are SGHDT and YYEEEE. Losses at the gene ends were 1 base for V and 6 bases for J; bases not matched to a gene: 8. CDR3 region: CASSLFGGRTQTQYF. CDR3 nucleotide sequence: TGTGCCAGCAGCTTGTTCGGCGGGAGGACACAGACCCAGTACTTC.

This clonotype appeared a few times. The J gene is TRBJ1-6, the V gene TRBV20-1; a weak D match, TRBD1 (5 bases). Germline V gene data show CDR1 as DFQATT and CDR2 as SNEGSKA (reference sequence). Trimming took 0 bases from V and 0 from J, leaving 12 bases between them. The CDR3 has 17 amino acids. CDR3 in amino acids: CSARETGRSSYNSPLHF. The CDR3 region has the DNA TGCAGTGCTAGAGAGACGGGACGGAGCTCCTATAATTCACCCCTCCACTTT.

The V and J genes are TRBV30 and TRBJ2-7; TRBD1 is a possible D gene (6 bases). The CDR3 extends over 13 amino acids. Trimming stripped 4 bases from V and 2 bases from J, with 12 bases between. The germline CDR1 and CDR2 sequences are GTSNPN and SVGIG (reference sequence). The CDR3 DNA reads as TGTGCCTGGAACAGGGCCAGGGCCTACGAGCAGTACTTC. Its protein is CAWNRARAYEQYF.

The sample holds many counts of this clonotype. V is TRBV7-9 and J is TRBJ2-7; 14 nucleotides match TRBD2. Germline-derived CDR1 and CDR2 are SEHNR and FQNEAQ (reference sequence). V lost 5 bases, J lost 4 bases, and 4 bases stayed unmatched. The CDR3 has 15 residues. As DNA, the CDR3 is TGTGCCAGCAGCCATGGGACTAGCGGGGGTTACGAGCAGTACTTC. This encodes CASSHGTSGGYEQYF.

The chain is built from TRBV7-2 and TRBJ2-3; no reliable D call. Trimming pared 1 base from V and 4 bases from J, leaving 9 bases between. This CDR3 is 14 amino acids long. Germline V gene data show CDR1 as SGHTA and CDR2 as FQGNSA. The CDR3: CASSLDPVADTQYF. The CDR3 region has the DNA TGTGCCAGCAGCTTAGATCCGGTTGCAGATACGCAGTATTTT.

There are many counts of this clonotype. This chain connects TRBV2 to TRBJ2-5; D is possibly TRBD1 (6 bases). Germline V CDR1 and CDR2: SNHLY, FYNNEI. This CDR3 has 15 residues. Trimming stripped 3 bases from V and 5 bases from J, with 16 bases between. The CDR3, as DNA: TGTGCCAGCAGTGACCCTGTAACAGGGTCCGAGACCCAGTACTTC. Encoded protein: CASSDPVTGSETQYF.

This clonotype has only a few counts. The chain has TRBV7-2 and TRBJ1-1; D might be TRBD1 (5 bases). Between the trimmed V and J ends, which lost 2 bases and 2 bases, there was a span of 21 bases. Germline V gives CDR1 SGHTA, CDR2 FQGNSA. This CDR3 comprises 18 residues. CDR3 DNA sequence: TGTGCCAGCAGCTTATTTGGTTGGGGCAGTTTCAAAAACACTGAAGCTTTCTTT. Its protein product is CASSLFGWGSFKNTEAFF.

CDR3 residues: CASSYNRRGRTQPQHF. In DNA form, the CDR3 reads TGTGCCAGCAGTTACAATCGCAGGGGCCGGACTCAGCCCCAGCATTTT. J is TRBJ1-5 and V is TRBV6-2 or TRBV6-3; a possible D gene is TRBD1 (6 bases). The CDR3 covers 16 residues. V lost 2 bases and J 6 bases, leaving 17 bases between the germline ends. Per germline, CDR1 MNHEY and CDR2 SVGEGT.

About this clonotype itself: This may be a read error: a much more frequent sequence differs by one nucleotide. Here the CDR3 reads CATSTWGLAGCQETQYF. CDR3 DNA: TGTGCCACCAGCACATGGGGACTAGCGGGGTGCCAAGAGACCCAGTACTTC. This chain links TRBV15 with TRBJ2-5, with 13 nucleotides matching TRBD2. Trimming cost V 4 bases and J 1 base; bases outside gene matches: 6. Germline CDR1 is LNHNV and CDR2 is YYDKDF (reference sequence). The length of the CDR3 is 17 residues. Combining the CDR3 with reference TRBV15 and TRBJ2-5 gives the whole variable domain DAMVIQNPRYQVTQFGKPVTLSCSQTLNHNVMYWYQQKSSQAPKLLFHYYDKDFNNEADTPDNFQSRRPNTSFCFLDIRSPGLGDTAMYLCATSTWGLAGCQETQYFGPGTRLLVL.

This clonotype occurred many times. CDR3: CASSLSSARGFYEQYF. In DNA, the CDR3 is TGTGCCAGCAGTTTATCCTCTGCCAGGGGCTTCTACGAGCAGTACTTC. This chain joins TRBV27 and TRBJ2-7, with D perhaps TRBD1 (6 bases). This CDR3 has 16 amino acids. Germline V lookup: CDR1 MNHEY, CDR2 SMNVEV (reference sequence). The V end lost 0 bases, the J end lost 3 bases, and 15 bases lay between the germline ends.

This clonotype came up many times. The J gene is TRBJ2-4, the V gene TRBV6-1; D remains unclear. The CDR3 sequence is 15 residues long. Per the germline V gene, CDR1 is MNHNS and CDR2 is SASEGT. Between the trimmed V and J ends, which lost 6 bases and 1 base, there was a span of 13 bases. The CDR3 reads CASSPTARAKNIQYF. The CDR3 DNA is TGTGCCAGCAGCCCCACAGCCCGCGCCAAAAACATTCAGTACTTC.

The table lists this clonotype with a few counts. V usage is TRBV19 and J usage is TRBJ2-7, with D possibly matching TRBD2 (6 bases). Trimming left V 4 bases short and J 5 bases short, with 18 bases between. There are 15 residues in the CDR3. Germline CDR1 and CDR2: LNHDA and SQIVND (reference sequence). The CDR3, as DNA: TGTGCCAGTAGTACCGGACTATCCCTGAGGGACGAGCAGTACTTC. Amino acid sequence: CASSTGLSLRDEQYF. The whole variable domain, filled in from reference TRBV19 and TRBJ2-7, reads DGGITQSPKYLFRKEGQNVTLSCEQNLNHDAMYWYRQDPGQGLRLIYYSQIVNDFQKGDIAEGYSVSREKKESFPLTVTSAQKNPTAFYLCASSTGLSLRDEQYFGPGTRLTVT.

This clonotype came up a few times. The CDR3 end shows no conserved phenylalanine or tryptophan, and so a read error is likely. The chain has TRBV28 and TRBJ2-5; TRBD1 is a possible D gene (5 bases). Per the germline V gene, CDR1 is MDHEN and CDR2 is SYDVKM. Trimming left V 0 bases short and J 3 bases short, with 17 bases between. The CDR3 sequence is 17 residues long. The CDR3 is CASSLWDPWTQKETQYS. The CDR3 DNA follows: TGTGCCAGCAGTTTATGGGATCCGTGGACACAAAAAGAGACCCAGTACTCC.

This sequence joins TRBV9 and TRBJ2-7; the D call may be TRBD1 or TRBD2 (6 bases each). The CDR3 is made up of 15 amino acids. The V and J ends lost 2 bases and 4 bases respectively, with 16 bases between them. The germline gives CDR1 SGDLS, CDR2 YYNGEE. The CDR3 nucleotides are TGTGCCAGCAGCGTCAATATAGGAGGGGGGTACGAGCAGTACTTC. Its translation: CASSVNIGGGYEQYF.

This clonotype was found once. This sequence joins TRBV3-1 and TRBJ2-7; TRBD2 is a possible D gene (6 bases). Germline CDR1 reads LGHDT; CDR2 reads YNNKEL (reference sequence). This CDR3 has 17 residues. Between the trimmed V and J ends, which lost 1 base and 3 bases, there was a span of 19 bases. The CDR3 DNA follows: TGTGCCAGCAGCCAAGTCCTAACAGTTGGGGGAGGCTACGAGCAGTACTTC. Translated, it gives CASSQVLTVGGGYEQYF.

This clonotype appeared a few times. The chain employs TRBV29-1 and TRBJ1-5, with a tentative D call TRBD1 (6 bases). This CDR3 contains 18 residues. Per germline, CDR1 SQVTM and CDR2 ANQGSEA. The CDR3 loop is CSRCTGPPPRSNNQPQHF. CDR3 nucleotides: TGCAGTCGCTGCACAGGGCCGCCCCCCCGATCCAACAATCAGCCCCAGCATTTT.

This chain links TRBV15 with TRBJ2-3, with D unclear. The length of the CDR3 is 12 residues. Trimming cost V 2 bases and J 2 bases, with 2 bases left between them. CDR1 is LNHNV and CDR2 is YYDKDF in the germline V gene (reference sequence). CDR3 bases: TGTGCCACCAGCAGACACACAGATACGCAGTATTTT. It translates to CATSRHTDTQYF.